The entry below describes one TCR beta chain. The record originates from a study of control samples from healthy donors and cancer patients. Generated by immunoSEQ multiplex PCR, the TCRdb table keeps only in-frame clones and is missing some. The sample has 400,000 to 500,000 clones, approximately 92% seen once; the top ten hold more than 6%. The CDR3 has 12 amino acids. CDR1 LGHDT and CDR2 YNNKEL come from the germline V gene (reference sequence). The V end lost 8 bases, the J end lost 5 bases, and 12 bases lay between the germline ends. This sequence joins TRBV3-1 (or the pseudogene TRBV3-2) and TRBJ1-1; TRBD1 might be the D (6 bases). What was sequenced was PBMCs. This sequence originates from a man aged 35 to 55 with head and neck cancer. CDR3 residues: CASGGAATEAFF. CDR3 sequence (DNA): TGTGCCAGCGGGGGGGCGGCGACTGAAGCTTTCTTT.